This T cell receptor (beta chain) is from a study of cytomegalovirus exposure and HLA in healthy donors. 60 Vbeta and 13 Jbeta primers were used in PCR. The method was immunoSEQ multiplex PCR; TCRdb's version includes in-frame clones alone and lacks a portion of them. In the table there are roughly 140,000 clones, 60% to 80% of which are singletons. With V trimmed by 6 bases and J by 7 bases, 11 bases remained unmatched. Germline V gene lookup returns CDR1 WSHSY and CDR2 SAAADI. There are 15 residues in the CDR3. As to this clone: Antigen specificity is unknown.

Study-wide points: Links to common viral pathogens appeared, in a later analysis, for several of the most significant clusters. A prior analysis recorded that most TCR beta V segments were productive about 87% or about 30% of the time. In the analysis, some V segments, TRBV6-2 and TRBV6-3 included, were excluded as indistinguishable.

V and J are TRBV10-2 and TRBJ2-1; 8 bases line up with TRBD1. The receptor was derived from a male donor in good health and CMV-seronegative. The sample taken for sequencing was PBMCs. This CDR3 reads CASSNRTGKSNEQFF. CDR3 in DNA: TGCGCCAGCAGCAACCGGACAGGGAAGTCGAATGAGCAGTTCTTC.